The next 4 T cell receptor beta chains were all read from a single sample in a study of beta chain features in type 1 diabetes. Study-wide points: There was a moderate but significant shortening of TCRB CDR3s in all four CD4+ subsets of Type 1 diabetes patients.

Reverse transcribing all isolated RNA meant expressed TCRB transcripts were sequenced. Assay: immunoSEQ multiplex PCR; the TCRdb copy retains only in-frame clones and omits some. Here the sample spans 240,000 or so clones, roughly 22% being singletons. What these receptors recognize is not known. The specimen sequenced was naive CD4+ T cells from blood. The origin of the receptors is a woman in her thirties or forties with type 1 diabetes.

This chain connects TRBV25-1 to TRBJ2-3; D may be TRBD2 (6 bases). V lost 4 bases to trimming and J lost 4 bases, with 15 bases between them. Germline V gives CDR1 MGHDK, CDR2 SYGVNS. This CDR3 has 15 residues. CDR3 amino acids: CASSGVDRRADTQYF. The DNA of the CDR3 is TGTGCCAGCAGTGGGGTGGATAGGAGGGCAGATACGCAGTATTTT. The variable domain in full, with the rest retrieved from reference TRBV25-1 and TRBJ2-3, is EADIYQTPRYLVIGTGKKITLECSQTMGHDKMYWYQQDPGMELHLIHYSYGVNSTEKGDLSSESTVSRIRTEHFPLTLESARPSHTSQYLCASSGVDRRADTQYFGPGTRLTVL.

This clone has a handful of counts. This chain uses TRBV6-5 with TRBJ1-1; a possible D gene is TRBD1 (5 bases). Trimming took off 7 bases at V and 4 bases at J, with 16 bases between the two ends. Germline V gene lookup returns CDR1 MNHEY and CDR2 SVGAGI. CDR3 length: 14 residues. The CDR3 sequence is CASISRARGTEAFF. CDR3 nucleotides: TGTGCCAGCATATCCAGGGCTCGTGGCACTGAAGCTTTCTTT.

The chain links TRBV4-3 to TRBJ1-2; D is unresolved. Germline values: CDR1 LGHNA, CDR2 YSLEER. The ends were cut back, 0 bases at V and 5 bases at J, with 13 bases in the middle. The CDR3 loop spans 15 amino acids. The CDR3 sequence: CASSQDRTAAYGYTF. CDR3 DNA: TGCGCCAGCAGCCAAGATCGTACGGCGGCGTATGGCTACACCTTC.

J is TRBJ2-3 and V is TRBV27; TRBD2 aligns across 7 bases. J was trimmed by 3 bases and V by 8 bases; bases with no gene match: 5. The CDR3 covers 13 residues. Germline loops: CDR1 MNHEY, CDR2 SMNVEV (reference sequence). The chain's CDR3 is CASVDSGTDTQYF. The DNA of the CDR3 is TGTGCCAGCGTCGATAGCGGGACAGATACGCAGTATTTT.